This T cell receptor (beta chain) was obtained from a study of T cells in Graves' hyperthyroidism and ophthalmopathy. TCR beta CDR3 regions were amplified from RNA. First-round RT-PCR targeting the TCR CDR3 was performed with the HTBI primer set. TCRdb reanalysed the multiplex PCR reads using MiXCR and keeps one entry per CDR3 protein. In the table there are around 240,000 distinct CDR3 sequences, roughly 17% of which are singletons. The study included ophthalmopathy patients with Clinical Activity Score at least 3, NOSPECS grade at least 4 and duration under 3 months. This CDR3 region has 14 residues. Germline V gene sequence: CDR1 MGHRA, CDR2 YSYEKL. The germline V and J ends were trimmed by 0 bases and 0 bases, with 5 bases remaining between them. This clonotype has ten or more counts.

Sequenced material: blood. This chain joins TRBV4-1 and TRBJ1-1, with no clear D. This clonotype was obtained from a woman aged 18-29 years with Graves' ophthalmopathy. CDR3 sequence: CASSQDALNTEAFF. DNA of the CDR3: TGCGCCAGCAGCCAAGATGCACTGAACACTGAAGCTTTCTTT.